The 18 T cell receptor beta chains presented below share a single source sample, sequenced in a study of shared clonotypes between healthy human individuals. In the naive CD8 group, cells lacked CD45RO and were positively selected for CCR7, so terminally differentiated effector memory CD45RA+ cells were left out. Data came from immunoSEQ multiplex PCR; TCRdb stores just in-frame clones and leaves some out. Counted here are about 2 million clones, roughly 94% occurring once; the ten biggest clones make up 0.9% to 1.5%. The sequenced material came from naive CD8+ T cells sorted from blood. The source is a man aged 18 to 30 in good health.

CDR3 in DNA: TGCAGCGTTGAAGAAGGTAGCGGGGGGTCGAATGAGCAGTTCTTC. This encodes CSVEEGSGGSNEQFF. The chain joins TRBV29-1 to TRBJ2-1; TRBD2 matches at 10 bases. Germline-derived CDR1 and CDR2 are SQVTM and ANQGSEA. The length of the CDR3 is 15 residues. Unmatched junction bases numbered 6, after V lost 0 bases and J lost 7 bases.

V is TRBV19 and J is TRBJ2-2; D call uncertain. This CDR3 is built from 13 residues. V was trimmed by 3 bases and J by 5 bases, leaving 7 bases between them. CDR1 is LNHDA and CDR2 is SQIVND in the germline V gene (reference sequence). The CDR3 is CASSIMGTGELFF. The CDR3 DNA reads TGTGCCAGTAGTATTATGGGGACCGGGGAGCTGTTTTTT.

The gene calls are TRBV10-3 and TRBJ2-7; D is perhaps TRBD1 (6 bases). CDR3 length: 12 residues. Germline V gives CDR1 ENHRY, CDR2 SYGVKD. V lost 8 bases and J 0 bases, leaving 8 bases between the germline ends. The CDR3 nucleotides are TGTGCCATCCGGACAGACTCCTACGAGCAGTACTTC. It yields the protein CAIRTDSYEQYF.

V usage is TRBV2 and J usage is TRBJ1-2, with D perhaps TRBD1 (6 bases). There are 16 residues in the CDR3. The V end lost 0 bases, the J end lost 3 bases, and 14 bases lay between the germline ends. Germline V gene sequence: CDR1 SNHLY, CDR2 FYNNEI. CDR3: CASSEAGPGVDYGYTF. In DNA, the CDR3 is TGTGCCAGCAGTGAAGCCGGTCCAGGGGTTGACTATGGCTACACCTTC.

The chain links TRBV5-1 to TRBJ2-7; D may be TRBD1 (6 bases). CDR3 size: 13 residues. CDR1 and CDR2 (germline): SGHRS, YFSETQ. The ends were cut back, 5 bases at V and 3 bases at J, with 12 bases in the middle. CDR3 in DNA: TGCGCCAGCAGTTCAGGGGACGACTACGAGCAGTACTTC. Amino acids: CASSSGDDYEQYF. Based on the CDR3 plus reference TRBV5-1 and TRBJ2-7, the full variable domain is KAGVTQTPRYLIKTRGQQVTLSCSPISGHRSVSWYQQTPGQGLQFLFEYFSETQRNKGNFPGRFSGRQFSNSRSEMNVSTLELGDSALYLCASSSGDDYEQYFGPGTRLTVT.

As concerns this clone: Other DNA sequences in the sample encode the same CDR3. V usage is TRBV4-1 and J usage is TRBJ2-7, with a weak D call TRBD2 (6 bases). V lost 0 bases and J lost 3, with 12 bases in between. CDR3 size: 15 residues. Germline CDR1 and CDR2: MGHRA and YSYEKL. CDR3 bases: TGCGCCAGCAGCCAAGATGGCGGGACCAGCTACGAGCAGTACTTC. Translation gives CASSQDGGTSYEQYF.

This sequence joins TRBV6-1 and TRBJ2-7; no definite D call. Trimming stripped 3 bases from V and 0 bases from J, with 9 bases between. Germline V gives CDR1 MNHNS, CDR2 SASEGT. This CDR3 is built from 14 residues. CDR3 sequence: CASSDPDSSYEQYF. The CDR3 nucleotides read TGTGCCAGCAGTGACCCCGATAGCTCCTACGAGCAGTACTTC.

The CDR3 sequence: CASSWTPGAGQYF. As DNA, the CDR3 is TGTGCCAGCAGTTGGACCCCAGGGGCAGGGCAGTACTTC. The chain combines TRBV27 with TRBJ2-7, with D tentatively TRBD1 (6 bases). This CDR3 is 13 amino acids long. The V and J ends lost 4 bases and 9 bases respectively, with 16 bases between them. Germline CDR1 is MNHEY and CDR2 is SMNVEV (reference sequence).

The chain joins TRBV27 to TRBJ1-2; 8 nucleotides agree with TRBD1. Germline loops: CDR1 MNHEY, CDR2 SMNVEV (reference sequence). The CDR3 length is 16 residues. V shed 6 bases and J 4 bases; nucleotides not matched to a gene: 13. CDR3 DNA: TGTGCCAGCAGCCGGGACAGGACGTTCTTCGCCTATGGCTACACCTTC. This translates into CASSRDRTFFAYGYTF.

This clone was counted only a few times. V is TRBV5-4 and J is TRBJ1-2, with D possibly TRBD1 on 6 matching bases. The germline V gene encodes CDR1 SGHNT and CDR2 YYREEE (reference sequence). The length of the CDR3 is 15 residues. Trimming stripped 1 base from V and 6 bases from J, with 16 bases between. This CDR3 reads CASSLRGGSRDGYTF. The CDR3 DNA is TGTGCCAGCAGCTTGAGGGGGGGCTCCCGCGATGGCTACACCTTC.

The J gene is TRBJ2-2, the V gene TRBV4-3; 7 bases match TRBD1. J lost 4 bases, V lost 4 bases, and 12 bases had no gene match. Looked up from germline, CDR1 is LGHNA and CDR2 is YSLEER. CDR3 length equals 17 residues. CDR3 amino acids: CASSRPTGQIFTGELFF. The CDR3 nucleotides read TGCGCCAGCAGCCGACCCACGGGACAGATATTCACCGGGGAGCTGTTTTTT.

This rearrangement joins TRBV6-5 to TRBJ2-7; tentative D call: TRBD2 (6 bases). Germline values: CDR1 MNHEY, CDR2 SVGAGI. The length of the CDR3 is 15 residues. Trimming removed 2 bases at V and 2 bases at J, with 13 bases between. Here the CDR3 reads CASSYGGSGTYEQYF. The CDR3 nucleotides read TGTGCCAGCAGTTACGGAGGTAGCGGTACCTACGAGCAGTACTTC.

This chain uses TRBV29-1 with TRBJ1-1; D is unresolved. Trimming removed 3 bases at V and 3 bases at J, with 11 bases between. The CDR3 has 13 residues. Germline lookup yields CDR1 SQVTM and CDR2 ANQGSEA. CDR3 sequence (DNA): TGCAGCGTTGACGGGGTCGAAGACACTGAAGCTTTCTTT. This sequence encodes CSVDGVEDTEAFF. Based on the CDR3 plus reference TRBV29-1 and TRBJ1-1, the full variable domain is SAVISQKPSRDICQRGTSLTIQCQVDSQVTMMFWYRQQPGQSLTLIATANQGSEATYESGFVIDKFPISRPNLTFSTLTVSNMSPEDSSIYLCSVDGVEDTEAFFGQGTRLTVV.

This chain links TRBV5-1 with TRBJ2-7; D call uncertain. In germline, CDR1 is SGHRS, CDR2 YFSETQ. The CDR3 is made up of 13 amino acids. The V gene lost 0 bases and the J gene lost 6 bases, with 10 bases spanning the gap. In DNA form, the CDR3 reads TGCGCCAGCAGCTTGGGGAACGCCCCCGAGCAGTACTTC. Encoded protein: CASSLGNAPEQYF.

Worth noting for this clone: The same CDR3 also results from other DNA sequences found in this sample. The chain carries TRBV30 and TRBJ1-1; D remains ambiguous. Germline V lookup: CDR1 GTSNPN, CDR2 SVGIG (reference sequence). The CDR3 sequence is 11 residues long. Trimming removed 3 bases from V and 8 bases from J, with 10 bases in between. CDR3 sequence: CAWSAGIEAFF. The CDR3 nucleotides read TGTGCCTGGAGCGCAGGAATAGAAGCTTTCTTT. The variable domain in full, with the rest retrieved from reference TRBV30 and TRBJ1-1, is SQTIHQWPATLVQPVGSPLSLECTVEGTSNPNLYWYRQAAGRGLQLLFYSVGIGQISSEVPQNLSASRPQDRQFILSSKKLLLSDSGFYLCAWSAGIEAFFGQGTRLTVV.

The V and J genes are TRBV4-2 and TRBJ2-7; 7 positions match TRBD1. The CDR3 is 15 amino acids. Per germline, CDR1 LGHNA and CDR2 YNFKEQ. V shed 4 bases, J shed 2 bases, and the junction held 8 bases outside the gene matches. CDR3 DNA sequence: TGTGCCAGCAGCCCTAGGGGGACAGCGCCCTACGAGCAGTACTTC. It encodes CASSPRGTAPYEQYF.

This clone has just one count. The chain carries TRBV6-6 and TRBJ2-7, with D perhaps matching TRBD2 (6 bases). Germline V lookup: CDR1 MNHNY, CDR2 SVGAGI (reference sequence). V lost 6 bases to trimming and J lost 3 bases, with 18 bases between them. The length of the CDR3 is 15 residues. Here the CDR3 DNA reads TGTGCCAGCAGAGTCGGGGACTCCCTGGACTACGAGCAGTACTTC. As protein: CASRVGDSLDYEQYF.

The chain has TRBV13 and TRBJ1-1; D may be TRBD1 (6 bases). V lost 5 bases, J lost 3 bases, and 13 bases lay in between. Germline V CDR1 and CDR2: PRHDT, FYEKMQ (reference sequence). The CDR3 sequence is 14 residues long. The CDR3 bases are TGTGCCAGCAGCCCGGGACATCTGGACACTGAAGCTTTCTTT. Translating it yields CASSPGHLDTEAFF.